This T cell receptor beta chain was identified during a study of cytomegalovirus exposure and HLA in healthy donors. Overall study results and limits: Later examination showed HLA-associated TCR beta chains had greater clonal expansion than equally common others. Analyzed later, most CMV-associated TCR beta chains appeared HLA-restricted. The classifier reportedly diagnosed cytomegalovirus status with high sensitivity and specificity. An observed cluster of highly shared sequence variants was recorded as a likely sequencing artifact.

The PCR had 60 Vbeta and 13 Jbeta primers. Profiling relied on immunoSEQ multiplex PCR, and the TCRdb table lists in-frame clones only, not all of them. The sample's table shows 45,000 to 55,000 clones. Germline V gene sequence: CDR1 SGHRS, CDR2 YFSETQ. V lost 0 bases and J lost 5; bases outside the gene matches: 8. The CDR3 spans 16 residues. In regard to this clone: Its antigen is still unknown.

Sequencing was carried out using PBMCs. This rearrangement joins TRBV5-1 to TRBJ2-7, with 10 nucleotides matching TRBD1. This clonotype originated in a male donor in good health and CMV-seropositive. This chain's CDR3 is CASSLAGTGDGHEQYF. The DNA for the CDR3 is TGCGCCAGCAGCTTGGCCGGGACAGGGGATGGCCACGAGCAGTACTTC.